The rows below give T cell receptor beta chains drawn from one sample of a study of shared clonotypes between healthy human individuals. The protocol was immunoSEQ multiplex PCR, while the TCRdb copy is restricted to in-frame clones and leaves out a portion. This sample has about 640,000 clones, with approximately 79% found just once. The material sequenced was memory CD4+ T cells sorted from blood. Receptors originate from a woman aged 25 to 39 in good health. CDR3s include the opening cysteine and the closing phenylalanine or tryptophan. Fields, in order: clone size, V gene, D gene, J gene, CDR3 protein, CDR3 DNA. D genes are given only for firm matches. Clone size is shown for a subset of rows, as once, few, many or a class of expanded clone.

size: once; V: TRBV7-9; D: .; J: TRBJ2-1; CDR3: CAHGSPQYTNEQFF; DNA: TGTGCCCACGGGAGCCCCCAGTACACCAATGAGCAGTTCTTC
size: .; V: TRBV28; D: .; J: TRBJ2-2; CDR3: CASTGNTGELFF; DNA: TGTGCCAGCACAGGGAACACCGGGGAGCTGTTTTTT
size: .; V: TRBV7-9; D: TRBD2; J: TRBJ2-2; CDR3: CASRPQREGRMELFF; DNA: TGTGCCAGCAGACCACAGCGGGAGGGGAGGATGGAGCTGTTTTTT
size: few; V: TRBV5-4; D: TRBD2; J: TRBJ2-1; CDR3: CASRTISGSSYNEQFF; DNA: TGTGCCAGCAGAACCATTAGCGGGAGTTCCTACAATGAGCAGTTCTTC
size: .; V: TRBV7-2; D: .; J: TRBJ1-2; CDR3: CASSLVGAGGYTF; DNA: TGTGCCAGCAGCTTAGTGGGGGCCGGGGGCTACACCTTC
size: .; V: TRBV19; D: TRBD2; J: TRBJ2-3; CDR3: CASSRTRGDTQYF; DNA: TGTGCCAGTAGTAGGACTAGAGGTGATACGCAGTATTTT
size: .; V: TRBV11-1; D: .; J: TRBJ2-3; CDR3: CASSTNRDRTDTQYF; DNA: TGTGCCAGCAGTACGAACAGGGATAGGACAGATACGCAGTATTTT
size: .; V: TRBV4-2; D: .; J: TRBJ2-7; CDR3: CASSQDRRYEQYF; DNA: TGTGCCAGCAGCCAAGATCGTCGATACGAGCAGTACTTC
size: .; V: TRBV7-8; D: .; J: TRBJ2-5; CDR3: CASSLRDPTAQETQYF; DNA: TGTGCCAGCAGCCTTCGGGACCCTACAGCCCAAGAGACCCAGTACTTC
size: .; V: TRBV29-1; D: TRBD2; J: TRBJ2-7; CDR3: CSVPTSGPGYEQYF; DNA: TGCAGCGTTCCGACTAGCGGGCCTGGCTACGAGCAGTACTTC
size: .; V: TRBV4-1; D: TRBD1; J: TRBJ2-4; CDR3: CASSQGTGGAKNIQYF; DNA: TGCGCCAGCAGCCAAGGGACAGGGGGTGCCAAAAACATTCAGTACTTC
size: few; V: TRBV11-2; D: .; J: TRBJ1-1; CDR3: CASSLYGGNTEAFF; DNA: TGTGCCAGCAGCTTATACGGGGGCAACACTGAAGCTTTCTTT
size: .; V: TRBV6-1; D: .; J: TRBJ2-7; CDR3: CASSDGWVTEIQRGYEQYF; DNA: TGTGCCAGCAGTGATGGCTGGGTCACCGAGATACAAAGGGGATACGAGCAGTACTTC
size: .; V: TRBV5-1; D: .; J: TRBJ1-2; CDR3: CASSLDLGRTRYRGYTF; DNA: TGCGCCAGCAGCTTGGACCTGGGTCGGACTCGTTATCGAGGCTACACCTTC
size: .; V: TRBV12-5; D: .; J: TRBJ2-1; CDR3: CASSTSRHNEQFF; DNA: TGTGCTAGTTCTACTAGCAGACACAATGAGCAGTTCTTC
size: once; V: TRBV2; D: .; J: TRBJ2-7; CDR3: CASSDAGGLSYEQYF; DNA: TGTGCCAGCAGTGACGCTGGGGGCTTATCCTACGAGCAGTACTTC
size: few; V: TRBV7-7; D: .; J: TRBJ2-5; CDR3: CASSLDRAQETQYF; DNA: TGTGCCAGCAGCTTAGACAGGGCGCAAGAGACCCAGTACTTC
size: .; V: TRBV6-1; D: TRBD1; J: TRBJ1-1; CDR3: CASSRDRGLNTEAFF; DNA: TGTGCCAGCAGTCGGGACAGGGGCTTGAACACTGAAGCTTTCTTT
size: .; V: TRBV4-1; D: .; J: TRBJ1-2; CDR3: CASSQPEEANYGYTF; DNA: TGCGCCAGCAGCCAACCCGAGGAAGCTAACTATGGCTACACCTTC
size: .; V: TRBV4-1; D: .; J: TRBJ2-1; CDR3: CASSQVGWKYNEQFF; DNA: TGCGCCAGCAGCCAAGTGGGTTGGAAATACAATGAGCAGTTCTTC
size: .; V: TRBV14; D: .; J: TRBJ2-1; CDR3: CASSYGWRGSYNEQFF; DNA: TGTGCCAGCAGCTATGGGTGGCGGGGTTCCTACAATGAGCAGTTCTTC
size: .; V: TRBV11-2; D: TRBD1; J: TRBJ2-2; CDR3: CASSSSGQGRLSPGELFF; DNA: TGTGCCAGCAGCTCTTCGGGACAGGGGCGTCTATCCCCCGGGGAGCTGTTTTTT
size: .; V: TRBV6-5; D: TRBD2; J: TRBJ2-2; CDR3: CASSYGTTNTGELFF; DNA: TGTGCCAGCAGTTACGGGACTACGAACACCGGGGAGCTGTTTTTT
size: many; V: TRBV7-9; D: .; J: TRBJ2-1; CDR3: CATHVTEQFF; DNA: TGTGCCACCCATGTTACTGAGCAGTTCTTC
size: .; V: TRBV4-1; D: .; J: TRBJ2-6; CDR3: CASSQGALVSGANVLTF; DNA: TGCGCCAGCAGCCAAGGGGCCCTGGTCTCTGGGGCCAACGTCCTGACTTTC
size: few; V: TRBV18; D: TRBD2; J: TRBJ2-5; CDR3: CASGPPTSTETQYF; DNA: TGTGCCAGCGGACCCCCGACTAGCACAGAGACCCAGTACTTC
size: .; V: TRBV5-1; D: TRBD1; J: TRBJ1-4; CDR3: CASSQDRAGEKLFF; DNA: TGCGCCAGCAGCCAGGACAGGGCCGGTGAAAAACTGTTTTTT
size: .; V: TRBV5-6; D: TRBD1; J: TRBJ1-2; CDR3: CASSFRDRDGYTF; DNA: TGTGCCAGCAGCTTCAGGGACAGGGACGGCTACACCTTC
size: few; V: TRBV7-3; D: TRBD2; J: TRBJ2-1; CDR3: CASSSLAGGPQFF; DNA: TGTGCCAGCAGCTCGCTAGCGGGAGGCCCACAGTTCTTC
size: .; V: TRBV28; D: TRBD1; J: TRBJ1-5; CDR3: CASSTRTGGNQPQHF; DNA: TGTGCCAGCAGTACCCGGACAGGGGGCAATCAGCCCCAGCATTTT
size: .; V: TRBV30; D: .; J: TRBJ2-5; CDR3: CAWHRVSRETQYF; DNA: TGTGCCTGGCACAGGGTCTCTAGGGAGACCCAGTACTTC
size: few; V: TRBV19; D: .; J: TRBJ2-7; CDR3: CASSGLAWYEQYF; DNA: TGTGCCAGTAGTGGTTTAGCGTGGTACGAGCAGTACTTC
size: few; V: TRBV4-2; D: .; J: TRBJ1-4; CDR3: CASSQVGQTNEKLFF; DNA: TGTGCCAGCAGCCAAGTTGGGCAGACTAATGAAAAACTGTTTTTT
size: .; V: TRBV2; D: .; J: TRBJ1-1; CDR3: CASSSGFTEAFF; DNA: TGTGCCAGCAGTTCAGGGTTCACTGAAGCTTTCTTT
size: .; V: TRBV11-2; D: .; J: TRBJ2-7; CDR3: CASSLLTARGNPYEQYF; DNA: TGTGCCAGCAGCTTACTGACAGCGAGGGGGAACCCCTACGAGCAGTACTTC
size: .; V: TRBV11-3; D: .; J: TRBJ2-3; CDR3: CASSPWTTDTQYF; DNA: TGTGCCAGCAGCCCCTGGACTACAGATACGCAGTATTTT
size: .; V: TRBV7-3; D: .; J: TRBJ1-3; CDR3: CASSLTPGTPGNTIYF; DNA: TGTGCCAGCAGCTTAACGCCAGGGACCCCTGGAAACACCATATATTTT
size: .; V: TRBV18; D: TRBD1; J: TRBJ2-1; CDR3: CASRPYGTGVNEQFF; DNA: TGTGCCAGCCGACCTTACGGGACAGGGGTCAATGAGCAGTTCTTC
size: .; V: TRBV19; D: .; J: TRBJ2-1; CDR3: CASSIFTSSYNEQFF; DNA: TGTGCCAGTAGTATTTTTACGAGCTCCTACAATGAGCAGTTCTTC